The present TCR beta chain was sequenced within a study of OX40 agonist ivuxolimab in advanced cancers. On the study more broadly: With a range of roughly 20 to 80, age averaged 60 years, and around 80% were male. Whole-study findings and limits: CD8+ T cells showed, on average, more clonal expansion than CD4+ cells.

Repertoires were generated with immunoSEQ multiplex PCR, while TCRdb's copy carries only in-frame clones and drops some. Among 10,000 to 15,000 clones listed, 60% to 80% were seen once. With regard to this clone: As yet, its antigen is unknown.

Material: CD4+ or CD8+ T cells sorted from blood, obtained in a trial of the OX40 agonist ivuxolimab. The receptor comes from an adult with an advanced solid tumor such as melanoma, head and neck, liver or kidney cancer.

Written as DNA, the CDR3 is TGTGCCAGCAGTGAAGGGGGGGGTGAGGCCCAGCATTTT. Translation gives CASSEGGGEAQHF. The chain employs TRBV27 and TRBJ1-5; perhaps TRBD1 as D (6 bases). CDR1 and CDR2 (germline): MNHEY, SMNVEV (reference sequence). V gave up 5 bases and J gave up 11 bases, with 16 bases separating them. The CDR3 is 13 amino acids.